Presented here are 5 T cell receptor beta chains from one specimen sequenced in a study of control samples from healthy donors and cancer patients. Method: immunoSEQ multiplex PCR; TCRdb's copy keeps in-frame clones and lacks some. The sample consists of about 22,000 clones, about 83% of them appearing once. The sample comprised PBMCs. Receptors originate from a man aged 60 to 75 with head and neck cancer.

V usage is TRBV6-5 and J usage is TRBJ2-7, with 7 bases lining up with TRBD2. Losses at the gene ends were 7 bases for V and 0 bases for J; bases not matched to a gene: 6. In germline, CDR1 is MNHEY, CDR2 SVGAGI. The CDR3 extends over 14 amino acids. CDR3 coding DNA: TGTGCCAGCAATAGCGGGCCGAACTCCTACGAGCAGTACTTC. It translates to CASNSGPNSYEQYF.

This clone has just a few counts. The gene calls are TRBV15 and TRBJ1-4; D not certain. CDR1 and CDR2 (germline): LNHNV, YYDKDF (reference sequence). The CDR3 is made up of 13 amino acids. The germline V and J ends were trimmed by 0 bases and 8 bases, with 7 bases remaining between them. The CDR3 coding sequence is TGTGCCACCAGCAGAGATCTCGGGGAAAAACTGTTTTTT. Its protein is CATSRDLGEKLFF. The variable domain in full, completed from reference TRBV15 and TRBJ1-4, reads DAMVIQNPRYQVTQFGKPVTLSCSQTLNHNVMYWYQQKSSQAPKLLFHYYDKDFNNEADTPDNFQSRRPNTSFCFLDIRSPGLGDTAMYLCATSRDLGEKLFFGSGTQLSVL.

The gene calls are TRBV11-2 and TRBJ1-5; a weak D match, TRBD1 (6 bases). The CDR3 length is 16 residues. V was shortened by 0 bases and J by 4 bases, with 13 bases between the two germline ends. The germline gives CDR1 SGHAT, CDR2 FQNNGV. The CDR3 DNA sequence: TGTGCCAGCAGCTTAGATGCAGTAGGGGGAAATCAGCCCCAGCATTTT. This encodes CASSLDAVGGNQPQHF.

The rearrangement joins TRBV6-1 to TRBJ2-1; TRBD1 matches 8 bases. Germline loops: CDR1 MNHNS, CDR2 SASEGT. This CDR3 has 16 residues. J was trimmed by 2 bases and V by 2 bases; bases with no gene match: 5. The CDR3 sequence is CASSERGTGAYNEQFF. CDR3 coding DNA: TGTGCCAGCAGTGAACGAGGGACAGGAGCCTACAATGAGCAGTTCTTC.

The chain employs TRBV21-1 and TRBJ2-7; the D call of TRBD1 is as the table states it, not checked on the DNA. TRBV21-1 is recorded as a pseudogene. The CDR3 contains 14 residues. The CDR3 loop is CASSKAGTGCEQYF. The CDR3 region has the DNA TGTGCCAGCAGCAAAGCCGGGACAGGGTGCGAGCAGTACTTC.